The rows below give T cell receptor beta chains drawn from one sample of a study of blood T cell repertoires in COVID-19. Using immunoSEQ multiplex PCR, the repertoire was profiled, and TCRdb retains in-frame clones only, with some absent. Among about 260,000 clones listed, about 90% were seen once. The specimen was peripheral blood. The origin of the receptors is a woman aged 35 to 49 with acute or convalescent COVID-19. The CDR3 runs from the conserved cysteine through the conserved F or W. The D gene is left open where the match is weak. A row's size may be missing; if present it is once, few, many or a size class.

abundance,len,d_gene,v_gene,j_gene,CDR3nt,CDR3aa
.,12,.,TRBV7-8,TRBJ1-1,TGTGCCAGCAGCTTCACCTCGGGGGGAGCTTTCTTT,CASSFTSGGAFF
.,14,.,TRBV24-1,TRBJ1-5,TGTGCCACCAGTGATGGGACATCTAATCAGCCCCAGCATTTT,CATSDGTSNQPQHF
.,17,.,TRBV27,TRBJ1-6,TGTGCCAGCAGTTTGACAGGAAGTTTGGCCCTTAATTCACCCCTCCACTTT,CASSLTGSLALNSPLHF
.,18,TRBD1,TRBV19,TRBJ2-2,TGTGCCAGTAGTACCCGGGACAGTGGGATTTGGAGCACCGGGGAGCTGTTTTTT,CASSTRDSGIWSTGELFF
once,15,.,TRBV11-2,TRBJ1-2,TGTGCCAGCAGCTTAGAACGGACAGTTCTTTATGGCTACACCTTC,CASSLERTVLYGYTF
.,14,TRBD2,TRBV19,TRBJ2-3,TGTGCCAGTAGGAAAGCGGGGGGGCCAGATACGCAGTATTTT,CASRKAGGPDTQYF
.,15,.,TRBV2,TRBJ1-5,TGTGCCAGCAGTGCAGGCAGGGGTAGCAATCAGCCCCAGCATTTT,CASSAGRGSNQPQHF
.,15,TRBD1,TRBV6-6,TRBJ1-2,TGTGCCAGCAGTTACGGGCGGACAGGGCAAGGCGGCTACACCTTC,CASSYGRTGQGGYTF
.,13,.,TRBV4-1,TRBJ2-5,TGCGCCAGCAGCCCGGACTCCAGGAAGACCCAGTACTTC,CASSPDSRKTQYF
.,16,TRBD1,TRBV5-1,TRBJ2-1,TGCGCCAGCAGCTTGGCCGGGGACAGCTCCTACAATGAGCAGTTCTTC,CASSLAGDSSYNEQFF
.,13,TRBD1,TRBV14,TRBJ1-2,TGTGCCAGCAGCCATGGGGACAGCTATGGCTACACCTTC,CASSHGDSYGYTF
.,14,.,TRBV5-4,TRBJ1-1,TGTGCCAGCAGCTTGGCCGGTAGTAACACTGAAGCTTTCTTT,CASSLAGSNTEAFF
.,15,.,TRBV19,TRBJ1-5,TGTGCCAGTAGCCGGACAAGCCCTAGCAATCAGCCCCAGCATTTT,CASSRTSPSNQPQHF
once,14,TRBD1,TRBV11-2,TRBJ1-1,TGTGCCAGCAGCTCAACCAGGGGGGCGGCTGAAGCTTTCTTT,CASSSTRGAAEAFF
.,12,.,TRBV19,TRBJ1-2,TGTGCCAGTAGTTTGAGGGGGTATGGCTACACCTTC,CASSLRGYGYTF
once,13,.,TRBV5-1,TRBJ1-1,TGCGCCAGCAGCCCCCTCGGTCGCACTGAAGCTTTCTTT,CASSPLGRTEAFF
.,15,.,TRBV7-2,TRBJ1-2,TGTGCCAGCAGCTTAATACAGGGTGGATGGTATGGCTACACCTTC,CASSLIQGGWYGYTF
.,14,.,TRBV6-5,TRBJ1-4,TGTGCCAGCAGCCAGGACTCGGGCCCGGAAAAACTGTTTTTT,CASSQDSGPEKLFF
.,12,.,TRBV12-3/TRBV12-4,TRBJ2-2,TGTGCCAGCAGTCTCCTGAGGGGGGAGCTGTTTTTT,CASSLLRGELFF
.,15,TRBD2,TRBV6-2/TRBV6-3,TRBJ2-5,TGTGCCAGCAGTTCACTAGCGGGGGGGCTGGAGACCCAGTACTTC,CASSSLAGGLETQYF
.,18,TRBD2,TRBV10-1,TRBJ2-1,TGCGCCAGCAGTGAACTAGCGGGGGGCTACAGCTCCTACAATGAGCAGTTCTTC,CASSELAGGYSSYNEQFF
.,13,TRBD2,TRBV6-5,TRBJ2-5,TGTGCCAGCAGGGAGCGGGGGTACGAGACCCAGTACTTC,CASRERGYETQYF
few,15,.,TRBV3-1/TRBV3-2,TRBJ2-2,TGTGCCAGCAGCCAACGTACAGGGTACACCGGGGAGCTGTTTTTT,CASSQRTGYTGELFF
.,17,TRBD2,TRBV5-4,TRBJ2-3,TGTGCCAGCACCCCCCCAGGGAGCGGGGGGGCCAAAGATACGCAGTATTTT,CASTPPGSGGAKDTQYF
.,18,.,TRBV12-5,TRBJ2-2,TGTGCTAGTGGTTTGGGCCCCGGGGGGCCTCAGAACACCGGGGAGCTGTTTTTT,CASGLGPGGPQNTGELFF
.,18,TRBD2,TRBV2,TRBJ2-1,TGTGCCACCCTCGTGACAGGAAGACTAGCGGGGGGGGTTAATGAGCAGTTCTTC,CATLVTGRLAGGVNEQFF
.,15,TRBD2,TRBV7-2,TRBJ2-3,TGTGCCAGCAGCCCCGTGAGCGGGGGGGCCGATACGCAGTATTTT,CASSPVSGGADTQYF
.,13,TRBD2,TRBV24-1,TRBJ2-1,TGTGCCACCCAGCGGGGGGGCTTGAATGAGCAGTTCTTC,CATQRGGLNEQFF
.,19,TRBD2,TRBV27,TRBJ2-3,TGTGCCAGCAGTTTGGGACTAGCGGGGGGGACGACCTACCCGTATACGCAGTATTTT,CASSLGLAGGTTYPYTQYF
few,15,TRBD2,TRBV6-4,TRBJ2-1,TGTGCCAGCAGTGACTCGGCTAGCGGGGGGGGTGAGCAGTTCTTC,CASSDSASGGGEQFF
.,19,.,TRBV6-1,TRBJ1-3,TGTGCCAGCAGTGAAGCCAGGCCCGGCTGGACAGCCTCTGGAAACACCATATATTTT,CASSEARPGWTASGNTIYF
.,14,.,TRBV27,TRBJ1-2,TGTGCCAGCAGCTCCCGCCAGGGTCTCTATGGCTACACCTTC,CASSSRQGLYGYTF
.,15,.,TRBV2,TRBJ2-1,TGTGCCAGCGGGCGGTCGAGCCTCTTAGGGGATGAGCAGTTCTTC,CASGRSSLLGDEQFF
.,13,TRBD1,TRBV19,TRBJ1-2,TGTGCCAGTAGTAACAACAGGGGTCGTGGCTACACCTTC,CASSNNRGRGYTF
once,13,.,TRBV6-5,TRBJ1-1,TGTGCCAGCAGTAGAGCGGGTAACACTGAAGCTTTCTTT,CASSRAGNTEAFF
.,18,.,TRBV3-1/TRBV3-2,TRBJ2-6,TGTGCCAGCAGCCAGGGACTTCGGGGGTGGTCTGGGGCCAACGTCCTGACTTTC,CASSQGLRGWSGANVLTF
few,13,.,TRBV30,TRBJ1-5,TGTGCCTGGAGTCGACAGGATGACCAGCCCCAGCATTTT,CAWSRQDDQPQHF
.,16,.,TRBV11-2,TRBJ1-4,TGTGCCAGCAGCCCCTGGGGGGGGACGACTAATGAAAAACTGTTTTTT,CASSPWGGTTNEKLFF
.,13,.,TRBV2,TRBJ1-1,TGTGCCAGCAGACGGGGCGGGGGCACTGAAGCTTTCTTT,CASRRGGGTEAFF
.,16,.,TRBV9,TRBJ2-2,TGTGCCAGCAGCGTAAGGTACGGAGTGGACACCGGGGAGCTGTTTTTT,CASSVRYGVDTGELFF
once,15,.,TRBV9,TRBJ1-1,TGTGCCAGCAGCGCCCGGACAGATTTAATTGCTGAAGCTTTCTTT,CASSARTDLIAEAFF
.,15,TRBD2,TRBV9,TRBJ2-3,TGTGCCAGCAGCGTCTCGGGGGGGGGCACAGATACGCAGTATTTT,CASSVSGGGTDTQYF
.,15,.,TRBV4-1,TRBJ2-2,TGCGCCAGCAGCCGCCCCCCTGCTAGTTACGGGGAGCTGTTTTTT,CASSRPPASYGELFF
.,17,TRBD2,TRBV4-1,TRBJ2-5,TGCGCCAGCAGCCCGACCGGGACTACTTTTTTCCAAGAGACCCAGTACTTC,CASSPTGTTFFQETQYF